In this sample, the clone carrying this T cell receptor (beta chain) turned up many times. Gene-specific TRAV and TRBV primers were used for first-strand cDNA, covering alpha and beta chains. TCRs underwent about 20 PCR cycles of amplification with a constant-region primer and V-primer adapter. TCRdb used MiXCR to reprocess the reads, holding one entry per CDR3 protein. The sample consists of about 82,000 distinct CDR3 sequences, under 20% of them appearing once. The sample belongs to a study of low-dose radiotherapy and immunotherapy resistance in tumors. In the study overall: Participants in Cohort 1 were administered 0.5 Gy per fraction at 2-week intervals, to a cumulative dose of 6.5 Gy. Patients were treated with intravenous nivolumab at 240 mg every two weeks and were also dosed with ipilimumab at 1 mg/kg every six weeks.

The time point denotes: before trial treatment. Nivolumab, ipilimumab, aspirin, low-dose cyclophosphamide and low-dose radiotherapy were all administered to the donors. Per the germline V gene, CDR1 is SNHLY and CDR2 is FYNNEI. Trimming took 4 bases from V and 7 from J, leaving 16 bases between them. The CDR3 loop spans 14 amino acids. Specimen: PBMCs, collected before treatment. The chain couples TRBV2 to TRBJ1-2; no firm D call. This sequence originates from a male donor with prostate cancer. The CDR3 loop reads CASSASNVGGGYTF. CDR3 nucleotide sequence: TGTGCCAGCAGTGCGTCAAACGTTGGAGGTGGCTACACCTTC.